The 3 T cell receptor beta chains presented below share a single source sample, sequenced in a study of shared T cell receptors in the human thymus. The data were produced by immunoSEQ multiplex PCR, yet TCRdb's version contains in-frame clones alone and is incomplete. Altogether hundreds of thousands of clones are present, over 90% being singletons, with the ten largest covering around 0.019%. The sequencing sample was made of thymocytes. The receptors come from a human donor.

The chain has TRBV21-1 and TRBJ1-6. TRBV21-1 is a known pseudogene. The CDR3 loop spans 12 amino acids. CDR3 sequence (DNA): TGTGCCAGCACCCCACCAAATTCACCCCTCCACTTT. It is translated as CASTPPNSPLHF.

The chain links TRBV6-4 to TRBJ1-2; D is possibly TRBD1 (6 bases). This CDR3 has 14 residues. The germline V gene has CDR1 MRHNA and CDR2 SNTAGT. Trimming removed 4 bases at V and 8 bases at J, with 17 bases between. CDR3 nucleotides: TGTGCCAGCAGTGCCACCCTCCTGGGGGGCGGCTACACCTTC. Its protein is CASSATLLGGGYTF.

This chain connects TRBV7-8 to TRBJ2-7, with 10 nucleotides matching TRBD1. The V segment lost 5 bases and the J segment 3 bases; nucleotides outside the gene matches: 13. The CDR3 runs to 17 residues. Per germline, CDR1 SGHVS and CDR2 FQNEAQ. CDR3 DNA: TGTGCCAGCAGCCTCGGTTTGTCCGGGACAGGGGTCTACGAGCAGTACTTC. Translating it yields CASSLGLSGTGVYEQYF.